This passage covers 19 T cell receptor beta chains from one sample sequenced in a study of cytomegalovirus exposure and HLA in healthy donors. Use of 60 Vbeta and 13 Jbeta primers characterized the PCR. The data were produced by immunoSEQ multiplex PCR, yet TCRdb's version contains in-frame clones alone and is incomplete. The sample holds about 150,000 clones, around 73% seen once. Sequenced sample: PBMCs. These receptors were obtained from a male donor in good health and CMV-seronegative.

The chain recombines TRBV11-2 with TRBJ1-6, with 7 bases that match TRBD1. Unmatched junction bases numbered 4, after V lost 4 bases and J lost 7 bases. There are 14 residues in the CDR3. Germline CDR1 SGHAT, CDR2 FQNNGV. The CDR3 DNA is TGTGCCAGCAGCTGGGACAGTGGGAATTCACCCCTCCACTTT. It encodes CASSWDSGNSPLHF.

The chain combines TRBV9 with TRBJ2-7; possibly TRBD2 for D (6 bases). In germline, CDR1 is SGDLS, CDR2 YYNGEE. The CDR3 consists of 14 residues. Trimming shortened V by 0 bases and J by 5 bases, and 12 bases separated the two germline ends. As DNA, the CDR3 is TGTGCCAGCAGCGTAGTGGGGGGAGAGGACGAGCAGTACTTC. Residues: CASSVVGGEDEQYF.

This chain connects TRBV2 to TRBJ1-5; the D is unclear. CDR1 SNHLY and CDR2 FYNNEI come from the germline V gene. The CDR3 is made up of 12 amino acids. The ends were cut back, 7 bases at V and 0 bases at J, with 4 bases in the middle. CDR3 nucleotide sequence: TGTGCCAGCAAATATAGCAATCAGCCCCAGCATTTT. This codes for CASKYSNQPQHF.

This clone turned up a few times. The genes are TRBV6-1 and TRBJ1-5; 7 positions agree with TRBD1. This CDR3 region has 15 residues. Germline-derived CDR1 and CDR2 are MNHNS and SASEGT. Unmatched junction bases numbered 8, after V lost 7 bases and J lost 2 bases. The DNA for the CDR3 is TGTGCCAGCACCGCGACAGGGTCCCGCAATCAGCCCCAGCATTTT. Translated, it gives CASTATGSRNQPQHF.

V and J are TRBV21-1 and TRBJ2-2; the D call of TRBD1 is as the table states it, not checked on the DNA. TRBV21-1 is a pseudogene. This CDR3 contains 15 residues. Here the CDR3 DNA reads TGTGCCAGCAGCAAAACAGGGGGCTGGAGCGGGGAGCTGTTTTTT. It translates to CASSKTGGWSGELFF.

The chain links TRBV4-1 to TRBJ2-4, with D possibly matching TRBD2 (5 bases). The CDR3 is made up of 14 amino acids. With 0 bases removed from V and 8 bases from J, the gap between germline ends came to 11 bases. Germline V gene data show CDR1 as MGHRA and CDR2 as YSYEKL. The CDR3 bases are TGCGCCAGCAGCCAAGACGAGGTCGGGGACATTCAGTACTTC. Translated: CASSQDEVGDIQYF.

This clone has only a few counts. V and J are TRBV7-9 and TRBJ2-7, with D perhaps matching TRBD1 (7 bases). The V gene's germline CDR1 is SEHNR and CDR2 FQNEAQ (reference sequence). V dropped 7 bases and J dropped 3 bases, with 13 bases sitting between them. The CDR3 extends over 13 amino acids. The CDR3 loop is CASIGQGGYEQYF. The CDR3 DNA sequence: TGTGCCAGCATTGGGCAGGGGGGCTACGAGCAGTACTTC.

The rearrangement uses TRBV28 and TRBJ2-7, with 8 nucleotides matching TRBD2. The germline gives CDR1 MDHEN, CDR2 SYDVKM. V shed 8 bases and J 2 bases; nucleotides not matched to a gene: 14. This CDR3 region has 16 residues. This chain's CDR3 is CASRGGSGALTYEQYF. The CDR3 coding sequence is TGTGCCAGCCGGGGGGGTAGCGGGGCCCTTACCTACGAGCAGTACTTC.

The V call is TRBV7-9, the J call TRBJ2-5; 10 nucleotides match TRBD2. There are 15 residues in the CDR3. V was pared by 5 bases and J by 4 bases, with 7 bases of the junction left unmatched. Germline assignment: CDR1 SEHNR and CDR2 FQNEAQ (reference sequence). The CDR3 DNA reads as TGTGCCAGCAGCCCCCAAAGACTAGCGGGAGAGACCCAGTACTTC. It codes for CASSPQRLAGETQYF.

J is TRBJ2-1 and V is TRBV11-1, with 11 bases lining up with TRBD2. V was clipped by 7 bases and J by 10 bases; unmatched bases: 6. Germline values: CDR1 SGHAT, CDR2 FQDESV (reference sequence). CDR3 length equals 13 residues. CDR3 in amino acids: CASMAGTSGEQFF. The CDR3, as DNA: TGTGCCAGCATGGCCGGGACTAGCGGAGAGCAGTTCTTC. Looking up the rest from reference TRBV11-1 and TRBJ2-1 gives the full variable domain: EAEVAQSPRYKITEKSQAVAFWCDPISGHATLYWYRQILGQGPELLVQFQDESVVDDSQLPKDRFSAERLKGVDSTLKIQPAELGDSAMYLCASMAGTSGEQFFGPGTRLTVL.

The rearrangement links TRBV12-5 to TRBJ2-1; TRBD2 aligns across 10 bases. In germline, CDR1 is LGHNT, CDR2 FRNRAP. J was trimmed by 7 bases and V by 0 bases; bases with no gene match: 6. There are 16 residues in the CDR3. The CDR3 region has the DNA TGTGCTAGTGGTTTGGTCCTAGCGGGAGTGGGGAATGAGCAGTTCTTC. Amino acid sequence: CASGLVLAGVGNEQFF.

The V call is TRBV5-1, the J call TRBJ2-7; TRBD1 is a possible D gene (6 bases). Looked up from germline, CDR1 is SGHRS and CDR2 is YFSETQ. With 7 bases removed from V and 5 bases from J, the gap between germline ends came to 19 bases. The CDR3 runs 14 residues. The CDR3 coding sequence is TGCGCCAGCTCCGAAAGGGGGTCCGACCACGAGCAGTACTTC. It translates to CASSERGSDHEQYF.

The V and J genes are TRBV4-3 and TRBJ2-2; 8 nucleotides line up with TRBD2. This CDR3 contains 16 residues. Germline-derived CDR1 and CDR2 are LGHNA and YSLEER. Trimming cost V 4 bases and J 6 bases; bases outside gene matches: 10. For the CDR3, the DNA is TGCGCCAGCAGCCGCCCTGAGGCGGGGGGAGCCGGGGAGCTGTTTTTT. This sequence encodes CASSRPEAGGAGELFF.

DNA for the CDR3: TGTGCCTGGAGCGGAGGACCAGATACGCAGTATTTT. Translation gives CAWSGGPDTQYF. This chain connects TRBV30 to TRBJ2-3; maybe TRBD2 (5 bases). The CDR3 consists of 12 residues. Germline V lookup: CDR1 GTSNPN, CDR2 SVGIG (reference sequence). The ends were cut back, 3 bases at V and 4 bases at J, with 8 bases in the middle.

The rearrangement links TRBV21-1 to TRBJ2-7; the D call in the table, TRBD2, was not verified against the DNA. TRBV21-1 is reported as a pseudogene. CDR3 length: 16 amino acids. In DNA, the CDR3 is TGTGCCAGCAGCGACCCATGGGGAGAGGATTCCTACGAGCAGTACTTC. Translation gives CASSDPWGEDSYEQYF.

This clone has a handful of counts. V usage is TRBV7-2 and J usage is TRBJ2-7; possible D gene TRBD1, 5 bases. Deletions cut 6 bases from V and 3 bases from J, with 18 bases between. There are 15 residues in the CDR3. Germline values: CDR1 SGHTA, CDR2 FQGNSA. The CDR3 DNA follows: TGTGCCAGCAGACTCAGCCCTCAGGGTAGCTACGAGCAGTACTTC. Encoded protein: CASRLSPQGSYEQYF.

Details on this clone: The sample has other DNA sequences that encode this CDR3 too. This rearrangement joins TRBV6-6 to TRBJ2-7; 11 bases are shared with TRBD1. Germline V CDR1 and CDR2: MNHNY, SVGAGI (reference sequence). V trimming: 0 bases; J trimming: 4 bases; junction bases outside the gene matches: 2. The CDR3 spans 15 residues. The CDR3 region is CASSYSDRGPYEQYF. CDR3 sequence (DNA): TGTGCCAGCAGTTACTCGGACAGGGGGCCGTACGAGCAGTACTTC.

This rearrangement joins TRBV9 to TRBJ2-1; TRBD2 agrees at 11 bases. The CDR3 extends over 18 amino acids. V dropped 3 bases and J dropped 0; count of bases not matched to a gene: 8. Germline CDR1 and CDR2: SGDLS and YYNGEE. CDR3 nucleotides: TGTGCCAGCAGCGGGGGGACTAGCGGCCGAGCCTCCTACAATGAGCAGTTCTTC. Translating it yields CASSGGTSGRASYNEQFF. The full variable domain, with the rest looked up from reference TRBV9 and TRBJ2-1, is DSGVTQTPKHLITATGQRVTLRCSPRSGDLSVYWYQQSLDQGLQFLIQYYNGEERAKGNILERFSAQQFPDLHSELNLSSLELGDSALYFCASSGGTSGRASYNEQFFGPGTRLTVL.

The V call is TRBV6-6, the J call TRBJ1-1; D not certain. The CDR3 is made up of 14 amino acids. V was cut by 2 bases and J by 0 bases, with 7 bases left in between. Germline V gene data show CDR1 as MNHNY and CDR2 as SVGAGI (reference sequence). The CDR3, as DNA: TGTGCCAGCAGTTACGGCAGCGTGAACACTGAAGCTTTCTTT. Translating it yields CASSYGSVNTEAFF.